This T cell receptor beta chain was obtained from a study of blood T cells in healthy people across ages. Study-wide points: Percentage of naive T cells showed a strong correlation with TCR beta diversity. Reliance upon unsorted PBMCs precluded definitive naive versus antigen-experienced comparison. A roughly linear age-dependent decrease characterized TCR beta diversity per million T cells.

The CDR3 spans 12 residues. Germline values: CDR1 MNHEY, CDR2 SVGAGI. The ends were cut back, 7 bases at V and 6 bases at J, with 13 bases in the middle. For the second PCR, which ran for roughly 6 to 12 cycles, a sample-barcoded 5' primer and a J-beta primer mix were used. MiXCR, run by TCRdb on the 5' RACE reads, gives a single entry per CDR3 protein. Of 800,000 to 950,000 distinct CDR3 sequences in the sample, 29% were seen once. This clonotype was observed many times. The antigen is unknown. The same specimen was also included in a second study, on T cells of mothers and their children. As that report states: Every mother produced more than 10 million TCR beta CDR3 reads, whereas every child provided 3 million to 3.5 million.

The specimen was blood. This chain uses TRBV6-5 with TRBJ2-7; the D gene is possibly TRBD1 (6 bases). The source of this sequence is a woman aged 35 to 49 in good health. CDR3: CASTRTGSEQYF. The CDR3 DNA sequence: TGTGCCAGCACAAGAACAGGGTCCGAGCAGTACTTC.